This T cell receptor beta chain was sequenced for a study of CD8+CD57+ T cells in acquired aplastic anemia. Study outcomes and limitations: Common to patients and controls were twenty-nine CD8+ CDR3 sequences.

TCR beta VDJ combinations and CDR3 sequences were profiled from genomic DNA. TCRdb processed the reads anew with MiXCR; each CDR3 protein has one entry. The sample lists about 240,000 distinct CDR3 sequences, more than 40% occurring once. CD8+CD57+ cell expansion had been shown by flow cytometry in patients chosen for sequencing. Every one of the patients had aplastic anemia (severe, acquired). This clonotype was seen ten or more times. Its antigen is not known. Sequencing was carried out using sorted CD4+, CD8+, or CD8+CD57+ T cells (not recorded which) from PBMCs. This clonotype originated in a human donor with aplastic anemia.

Written as DNA, the CDR3 is TGTGCCAGCAGCTCTTTCATTCGACATAGCTATAATTCACCCCTCCACTTT. As protein: CASSSFIRHSYNSPLHF. The rearrangement joins TRBV7-2 to TRBJ1-6; D gene unclear. This CDR3 comprises 17 residues. V lost 4 bases and J lost 3, with 16 bases in between. The germline gives CDR1 SGHTA, CDR2 FQGNSA.